This T cell receptor beta chain is drawn from a study of human T cells and chemical hapten exposure. Points from the study as a whole: In comparison with controls, expanded TCRs gave rise to a significantly larger number of large CDR3 similarity clusters. Donors were affected by alopecia, so their immune reaction might vary from that of healthy individuals.

Trimming took 0 bases from V and 4 from J; bases not matched to a gene: 0. CDR1 is LGHNA, CDR2 YSLEER, per germline. This CDR3 is built from 15 residues. As to this clonotype: No antigen is known for it.

The time point was: patch test 2, 6 weeks after DPC sensitization. Treatment specified: therapeutic diphenylcyclopropenone sensitization with weekly scalp DPC. Phlebotomy was performed prior to application of every patch test. Unfractionated whole blood yielded the extracted total RNA. In TCRdb, the RACE reads were re-called with MiXCR into one record per CDR3 protein. The table has around 360,000 distinct CDR3 sequences, just under 6.5% seen once. Sample: whole blood, taken in connection with sensitization to the hapten diphenylcyclopropenone (DPC). The source is a woman younger than 35 with alopecia areata. Some clones in this sample may be carry-over from other donors' samples. J is TRBJ2-3 and V is TRBV4-3; 11 positions match TRBD1. The CDR3 spells CASSQEGQGADTQYF. The CDR3 DNA is TGCGCCAGCAGCCAAGAGGGACAGGGGGCAGATACGCAGTATTTT.